The clone carrying this TCR beta chain has ten or more counts. The record originates from a study of early T cells in non-severe SARS-CoV-2 infection. This CDR3 contains 15 residues. Trimming shortened V by 1 base and J by 4 bases, and 11 bases separated the two germline ends. Per germline, CDR1 SGHTA and CDR2 FQGNSA. TCRdb re-called the 5' RACE reads with MiXCR, one entry per CDR3 protein. The table lists under 100,000 distinct CDR3 sequences, approximately 10% of them singletons, with approximately 5% in the top ten. The source of this sequence is an adult who was a healthcare worker with PCR-confirmed SARS-CoV-2 infection or an uninfected control (not recorded which). The specimen was whole blood. The gene calls are TRBV7-2 and TRBJ2-1; the D gene is possibly TRBD2 (6 bases). Here the CDR3 reads CASSLVVADYNEQFF. CDR3 nucleotides: TGTGCCAGCAGCTTAGTAGTAGCGGATTACAATGAGCAGTTCTTC.